These 9 T cell receptor beta chains were sequenced from one sample in a study of T-cell memory formation after mild COVID-19. Each CDR3 protein gets one entry after TCRdb re-called the 5' RACE reads with MiXCR. The sample shows about 500,000 distinct CDR3 sequences, 20% of them seen only once. Source material: PBMCs or a T cell subset sorted from them (not recorded which). Receptors originate from an adult woman who had mild COVID-19 (a few samples of this study predate the infection). Cell type and time point are not known.

V and J are TRBV5-1 and TRBJ2-3; D might be TRBD1 (6 bases). Between the trimmed V and J ends, which lost 0 bases and 4 bases, there was a span of 9 bases. The CDR3 covers 14 residues. Per the germline V gene, CDR1 is SGHRS and CDR2 is YFSETQ. The CDR3 DNA reads TGCGCCAGCAGCTTGGTGGGGGCCCCAGATACGCAGTATTTT. Translation: CASSLVGAPDTQYF.

This clonotype came up a few times. The chain uses TRBV20-1 and TRBJ2-1, with D perhaps being TRBD1 or TRBD2 (5 bases each). CDR1 is DFQATT and CDR2 is SNEGSKA in the germline V gene (reference sequence). V lost 1 base to trimming and J lost 4 bases, with 17 bases between them. The CDR3 is made up of 16 amino acids. CDR3 sequence (DNA): TGCAGTGCTAGAGCCCCGGGGACGGGGCGGTACAATGAGCAGTTCTTC. Protein sequence: CSARAPGTGRYNEQFF.

V usage is TRBV5-1 and J usage is TRBJ1-1, with no clear D. The germline V gene encodes CDR1 SGHRS and CDR2 YFSETQ. The CDR3 loop spans 14 amino acids. The V and J ends lost 0 bases and 0 bases respectively, with 6 bases between them. The CDR3 DNA reads as TGCGCCAGCAGCTTGGATGGGGTGAACACTGAAGCTTTCTTT. Residues: CASSLDGVNTEAFF.

This clonotype was counted between two and nine times. The chain combines TRBV12-3 or TRBV12-4 with TRBJ2-7, with no clear D. The CDR3 is 17 amino acids. The V gene lost 3 bases and the J gene lost 2 bases, with 20 bases spanning the gap. CDR3 sequence reads: CASSFIGSLGRTYEQYF. The CDR3, as DNA: TGTGCCAGCAGTTTCATAGGGTCTCTGGGTCGAACCTACGAGCAGTACTTC.

V gene TRBV29-1 combines with J gene TRBJ1-2; 9 bases fit TRBD1. Germline-derived CDR1 and CDR2 are SQVTM and ANQGSEA. This CDR3 has 16 residues. The V segment lost 1 base and the J segment 2 bases; nucleotides outside the gene matches: 8. The CDR3 region is CSVEGTGVYENYGYTF. The CDR3, as DNA: TGCAGCGTTGAAGGGACAGGGGTATATGAAAACTATGGCTACACCTTC.

Only a few counts were recorded for this clonotype. V gene TRBV3-1 combines with J gene TRBJ2-5, with D uncertain. The CDR3 extends over 11 amino acids. Germline CDR1 reads LGHDT; CDR2 reads YNNKEL (reference sequence). Trimming shortened V by 3 bases and J by 4 bases, and 3 bases separated the two germline ends. The CDR3 region has the DNA TGTGCCAGCAGCCAGATAGAGACCCAGTACTTC. This encodes CASSQIETQYF.

J is TRBJ2-7 and V is TRBV7-2; D gene uncertain. The CDR3 runs 13 residues. The germline V and J ends were trimmed by 2 bases and 4 bases, with 9 bases remaining between them. Germline assignment: CDR1 SGHTA and CDR2 FQGNSA. CDR3 residues: CASSLKPPYEQYF. The CDR3 DNA is TGTGCCAGCAGCTTAAAGCCCCCTTACGAGCAGTACTTC.

This clonotype has just a few counts. The V call is TRBV11-3, the J call TRBJ2-7; possibly TRBD2 for D (6 bases). The ends were cut back, 4 bases at V and 5 bases at J, with 15 bases in the middle. The CDR3 runs to 14 residues. Germline CDR1 is SGHNT and CDR2 is YENEEA. The CDR3 protein is CASSSSTSQNEQYF. CDR3 coding DNA: TGTGCCAGCAGCTCCTCGACTAGTCAGAACGAGCAGTACTTC.

The chain is built from TRBV28 and TRBJ2-7, with D uncertain. The CDR3 extends over 12 amino acids. Trimming removed 7 bases from V and 2 bases from J, with 9 bases in between. Germline V lookup: CDR1 MDHEN, CDR2 SYDVKM. The chain's CDR3 is CASKGGPYEQYF. CDR3 DNA: TGTGCCAGCAAAGGCGGACCCTACGAGCAGTACTTC.